Listed below are T cell receptor beta chains from one sample, sequenced in a study of T-cell reconstitution after alpha-beta-depleted transplantation in children. TCRdb recomputed calls from the PCR reads with MiXCR, one row per CDR3 protein. Of around 530,000 distinct CDR3 sequences in the sample, 30% to 35% are singletons; the top ten hold 2% to 3%. The source was PBMCs from the stem cell graft donor, collected from the stem cell graft. Receptors were obtained from a human donor who donated a stem cell graft to a child with aplastic anemia. Both conserved end residues are part of each CDR3.

J gene: TRBJ2-3
V gene: TRBV9
CDR3 protein: CASSVDSMGLPPHDTQYF

J gene: TRBJ2-7
V gene: TRBV28
CDR3 protein: CASSLDSGTYEQYF

J gene: TRBJ1-1
V gene: TRBV12-3/TRBV12-4
CDR3 protein: CASSLQRHTEAFF

J gene: TRBJ1-2
V gene: TRBV4-3
CDR3 protein: CASSQDISGIGRGYTF

J gene: TRBJ1-1
V gene: TRBV6-5
CDR3 protein: CASSYLGGSGGTEAFF

J gene: TRBJ1-4
V gene: TRBV5-5
CDR3 protein: CASSFSPWETNEKLFF

J gene: TRBJ2-5
V gene: TRBV9
CDR3 protein: CASSARGETAGETQYF

J gene: TRBJ2-5
V gene: TRBV5-1
CDR3 protein: CASSLVPLEQETQYF

J gene: TRBJ2-3
V gene: TRBV9
CDR3 protein: CASSVSSGTDTQYF

J gene: TRBJ2-3
V gene: TRBV5-1
CDR3 protein: CATPTRLTDTQYF

J gene: TRBJ2-2
V gene: TRBV12-3/TRBV12-4
CDR3 protein: CASSLSGTSGRAAGELFF

J gene: TRBJ1-2
V gene: TRBV2
CDR3 protein: CASSEGLKRGYTF

J gene: TRBJ1-1
V gene: TRBV6-5
CDR3 protein: CASSFGGATEAFF

J gene: TRBJ2-7
V gene: TRBV27
CDR3 protein: CASSLDRGLAYEQYF

J gene: TRBJ2-1
V gene: TRBV30
CDR3 protein: CAWSTRGGGHYNEQFF

J gene: TRBJ2-7
V gene: TRBV7-8
CDR3 protein: CASSPNYEQYF

J gene: TRBJ2-3
V gene: TRBV6-2/TRBV6-3
CDR3 protein: CASSYGSSYSRGNTQYF

J gene: TRBJ2-3
V gene: TRBV29-1
CDR3 protein: CSSGQGSGTDTQYF

J gene: TRBJ2-2
V gene: TRBV15
CDR3 protein: CATTLGYTGELFF

J gene: TRBJ2-3
V gene: TRBV24-1
CDR3 protein: CATSEGDFTNTQYF